This T cell receptor beta chain was sequenced for a study of blood T cell repertoires in COVID-19. The CDR3 is 14 residues long. The J segment lost 6 bases and the V segment lost 0 bases, leaving 4 bases of the junction unmatched. Germline V gene lookup returns CDR1 MGHRA and CDR2 YSYEKL. Produced via immunoSEQ multiplex PCR; TCRdb's table is partial and in-frame only. The sample contains 52,000 or so clones, approximately 90% of which appear only once. This TCR was sampled from a woman aged 80 or older with acute or convalescent COVID-19. The sample comprised peripheral blood. The J gene is TRBJ2-7, the V gene TRBV4-1, with 8 bases fitting TRBD1. This CDR3 reads CASSQEDRVSEQYF. The CDR3 DNA reads TGCGCCAGCAGCCAAGAGGACAGGGTAAGCGAGCAGTACTTC.